This TCR beta chain was sequenced for a study of CD8+ T cells in alopecia areata. Treatment noted: oral pan-JAK inhibitor, 5-10 mg twice daily. Findings of the study overall: Scalp samples also yield sequences of resident alphabeta T cells from normal skin. Especially in alopecia totalis/universalis, lesional scalp showed greater clonality than normal scalp did.

About this clone: What it binds is not known.

The germline CDR1 and CDR2 sequences are MNHNS and SASEGT. V lost 3 bases, J lost 5 bases, and 11 bases lay in between. The CDR3 is 14 amino acids. Extracted from the samples, RNA was reverse transcribed into cDNA to serve as the sequencing template. Repertoires were generated with immunoSEQ multiplex PCR, while TCRdb's copy carries only in-frame clones and drops some. The sample contains some 80,000 clones, around 67% of which appear only once. The V and J genes are TRBV6-1 and TRBJ1-5; D unclear. The sequencing here drew on CD8+ T cells sorted from blood, taken at week 24, from a patient treated with tofacitinib. The clonotype comes from a human donor with alopecia areata. The CDR3 is CASSDTGLHQPQHF. The CDR3 DNA sequence: TGTGCCAGCAGTGATACCGGGCTCCATCAGCCCCAGCATTTT.